The T cell receptor beta chain under discussion was sequenced for a study of cytomegalovirus exposure and HLA in healthy donors. The table lists this clone with a few counts. The same CDR3 is also encoded by other DNA sequences in this sample. Primers: 60 Vbeta forward and 13 Jbeta reverse. The data were produced by immunoSEQ multiplex PCR, yet TCRdb's version contains in-frame clones alone and is incomplete. The top ten hold 2% to 3% of the sample, which has 150,000 to 200,000 clones, 77% seen once. Germline CDR1 is MGHRA and CDR2 is YSYEKL. This CDR3 comprises 13 residues. V shed 2 bases and J 5 bases; nucleotides not matched to a gene: 3.

This sequence joins TRBV4-1 and TRBJ2-7, with 7 bases fitting TRBD1. The sample consisted of PBMCs. The clonotype was recovered from a woman aged 40 to 49 in good health and CMV-seropositive. The CDR3 region is CASSQRTGDEQYF. The CDR3, as DNA: TGCGCCAGCAGCCAAAGGACAGGCGACGAGCAGTACTTC.